These 7 T cell receptor beta chains came from one sample sequenced in a study of OX40 agonist ivuxolimab in advanced cancers. Libraries were made using the immunoSEQ multiplex PCR assay. TCRdb took this table from immuneACCESS and kept in-frame rearrangements with V and J called. Such tables lack part of the clones; where checked against another copy, unresolved V genes explain under half of the gap, and the rest is unexplained. For this sample the table gives about 82,000 clones, of which just under 95% were detected only once. Around 0.64% of the sample goes to the ten largest clones. Sequenced material: CD4+ or CD8+ T cells sorted from blood, taken in a trial of the OX40 agonist ivuxolimab. The receptor set was obtained from an adult with an advanced solid tumor such as melanoma, head and neck, liver or kidney cancer.

V and J are TRBV5-4 and TRBJ2-1; 9 nucleotides agree with TRBD1. Per germline, CDR1 SGHNT and CDR2 YYREEE (reference sequence). The trim removed 4 bases at V and 1 base at J, leaving 3 bases unmatched. There are 15 residues in the CDR3. CDR3 residues: CASSRDRESYNEQFF. The CDR3 DNA sequence: TGTGCCAGCAGCCGGGACAGGGAGTCCTACAATGAGCAGTTCTTC.

This clone was recorded once. This chain links TRBV27 with TRBJ2-2; D not resolved. Trimming left V 8 bases short and J 6 bases short, with 19 bases between. The germline V gene encodes CDR1 MNHEY and CDR2 SMNVEV (reference sequence). This CDR3 comprises 15 residues. CDR3 nucleotides: TGTGCCAGCCCCGAGGCGAGGTTGGTGGCCGGGGAGCTGTTTTTT. Encoded protein: CASPEARLVAGELFF.

This chain connects TRBV18 to TRBJ1-2; D is perhaps TRBD1 (5 bases). V gave up 2 bases and J gave up 6 bases, with 16 bases separating them. Germline V gene lookup returns CDR1 KGHSH and CDR2 LQKENI. This CDR3 is 15 amino acids long. The CDR3 region has the DNA TGTGCCAGCTCACCAATGGGTTGGGGCGCAGATGGCTACACCTTC. Protein product: CASSPMGWGADGYTF. The full variable domain, rest sourced from reference TRBV18 and TRBJ1-2, is NAGVMQNPRHLVRRRGQEARLRCSPMKGHSHVYWYRQLPEEGLKFMVYLQKENIIDESGMPKERFSAEFPKEGPSILRIQQVVRGDSAAYFCASSPMGWGADGYTFGSGTRLTVV.

The chain recombines TRBV10-3 with TRBJ2-5; D is unclear. V lost 11 bases, J lost 4 bases, and 2 bases lay in between. The CDR3 loop spans 8 amino acids. From germline, CDR1 is ENHRY and CDR2 SYGVKD. Here the CDR3 reads CAPETQYF. The CDR3 DNA sequence: TGTGCCCCAGAGACCCAGTACTTC.

This sequence joins TRBV30 and TRBJ2-5; D remains unclear. Trimming removed 0 bases from V and 4 bases from J, with 9 bases in between. The CDR3 sequence is 13 residues long. Germline assignment: CDR1 GTSNPN and CDR2 SVGIG (reference sequence). CDR3 sequence (DNA): TGTGCCTGGAGTGTACTCGGAACAGAGACCCAGTACTTC. It translates to CAWSVLGTETQYF.

The chain joins TRBV27 to TRBJ2-6; 9 nucleotides align to TRBD1. CDR1 and CDR2 from the germline V gene are MNHEY and SMNVEV (reference sequence). V dropped 10 bases and J dropped 0; count of bases not matched to a gene: 10. This CDR3 has 17 amino acids. The CDR3 sequence is CATTRGQGDSGANVLTF. CDR3 nucleotide sequence: TGTGCCACCACCCGGGGACAGGGAGACTCTGGGGCCAACGTCCTGACTTTC.

This chain uses TRBV6-6 with TRBJ2-2; the D is unclear. The V and J ends lost 4 bases and 7 bases respectively, with 16 bases between them. The CDR3 covers 15 residues. Germline CDR1 is MNHNY and CDR2 is SVGAGI (reference sequence). Written as DNA, the CDR3 is TGTGCCAGCAGTTTTAGAGCTCGAGGTGACGGGGAGCTGTTTTTT. Translated, it gives CASSFRARGDGELFF.